This T cell receptor (beta chain) was recovered during a study of identical twins. Each CDR3 protein gets one entry after TCRdb re-called the 5' RACE reads with MiXCR. The table records about 430,000 distinct CDR3 sequences, less than 20% of them present only once. Germline V lookup: CDR1 SGHAT, CDR2 FQDESV (reference sequence). The V and J ends lost 5 bases and 4 bases, in that order; junction bases with no gene match: 10. This CDR3 contains 18 residues. The receptor's source is a man aged 45-65 years in good health. The specimen was naive T cells sorted from blood. The chain has TRBV11-1 and TRBJ2-2; 13 nucleotides match TRBD2. CDR3 protein: CASSQTSGGPRVTGELFF. CDR3 bases: TGTGCCAGCAGCCAGACTAGCGGGGGGCCGCGTGTCACCGGGGAGCTGTTTTTT.